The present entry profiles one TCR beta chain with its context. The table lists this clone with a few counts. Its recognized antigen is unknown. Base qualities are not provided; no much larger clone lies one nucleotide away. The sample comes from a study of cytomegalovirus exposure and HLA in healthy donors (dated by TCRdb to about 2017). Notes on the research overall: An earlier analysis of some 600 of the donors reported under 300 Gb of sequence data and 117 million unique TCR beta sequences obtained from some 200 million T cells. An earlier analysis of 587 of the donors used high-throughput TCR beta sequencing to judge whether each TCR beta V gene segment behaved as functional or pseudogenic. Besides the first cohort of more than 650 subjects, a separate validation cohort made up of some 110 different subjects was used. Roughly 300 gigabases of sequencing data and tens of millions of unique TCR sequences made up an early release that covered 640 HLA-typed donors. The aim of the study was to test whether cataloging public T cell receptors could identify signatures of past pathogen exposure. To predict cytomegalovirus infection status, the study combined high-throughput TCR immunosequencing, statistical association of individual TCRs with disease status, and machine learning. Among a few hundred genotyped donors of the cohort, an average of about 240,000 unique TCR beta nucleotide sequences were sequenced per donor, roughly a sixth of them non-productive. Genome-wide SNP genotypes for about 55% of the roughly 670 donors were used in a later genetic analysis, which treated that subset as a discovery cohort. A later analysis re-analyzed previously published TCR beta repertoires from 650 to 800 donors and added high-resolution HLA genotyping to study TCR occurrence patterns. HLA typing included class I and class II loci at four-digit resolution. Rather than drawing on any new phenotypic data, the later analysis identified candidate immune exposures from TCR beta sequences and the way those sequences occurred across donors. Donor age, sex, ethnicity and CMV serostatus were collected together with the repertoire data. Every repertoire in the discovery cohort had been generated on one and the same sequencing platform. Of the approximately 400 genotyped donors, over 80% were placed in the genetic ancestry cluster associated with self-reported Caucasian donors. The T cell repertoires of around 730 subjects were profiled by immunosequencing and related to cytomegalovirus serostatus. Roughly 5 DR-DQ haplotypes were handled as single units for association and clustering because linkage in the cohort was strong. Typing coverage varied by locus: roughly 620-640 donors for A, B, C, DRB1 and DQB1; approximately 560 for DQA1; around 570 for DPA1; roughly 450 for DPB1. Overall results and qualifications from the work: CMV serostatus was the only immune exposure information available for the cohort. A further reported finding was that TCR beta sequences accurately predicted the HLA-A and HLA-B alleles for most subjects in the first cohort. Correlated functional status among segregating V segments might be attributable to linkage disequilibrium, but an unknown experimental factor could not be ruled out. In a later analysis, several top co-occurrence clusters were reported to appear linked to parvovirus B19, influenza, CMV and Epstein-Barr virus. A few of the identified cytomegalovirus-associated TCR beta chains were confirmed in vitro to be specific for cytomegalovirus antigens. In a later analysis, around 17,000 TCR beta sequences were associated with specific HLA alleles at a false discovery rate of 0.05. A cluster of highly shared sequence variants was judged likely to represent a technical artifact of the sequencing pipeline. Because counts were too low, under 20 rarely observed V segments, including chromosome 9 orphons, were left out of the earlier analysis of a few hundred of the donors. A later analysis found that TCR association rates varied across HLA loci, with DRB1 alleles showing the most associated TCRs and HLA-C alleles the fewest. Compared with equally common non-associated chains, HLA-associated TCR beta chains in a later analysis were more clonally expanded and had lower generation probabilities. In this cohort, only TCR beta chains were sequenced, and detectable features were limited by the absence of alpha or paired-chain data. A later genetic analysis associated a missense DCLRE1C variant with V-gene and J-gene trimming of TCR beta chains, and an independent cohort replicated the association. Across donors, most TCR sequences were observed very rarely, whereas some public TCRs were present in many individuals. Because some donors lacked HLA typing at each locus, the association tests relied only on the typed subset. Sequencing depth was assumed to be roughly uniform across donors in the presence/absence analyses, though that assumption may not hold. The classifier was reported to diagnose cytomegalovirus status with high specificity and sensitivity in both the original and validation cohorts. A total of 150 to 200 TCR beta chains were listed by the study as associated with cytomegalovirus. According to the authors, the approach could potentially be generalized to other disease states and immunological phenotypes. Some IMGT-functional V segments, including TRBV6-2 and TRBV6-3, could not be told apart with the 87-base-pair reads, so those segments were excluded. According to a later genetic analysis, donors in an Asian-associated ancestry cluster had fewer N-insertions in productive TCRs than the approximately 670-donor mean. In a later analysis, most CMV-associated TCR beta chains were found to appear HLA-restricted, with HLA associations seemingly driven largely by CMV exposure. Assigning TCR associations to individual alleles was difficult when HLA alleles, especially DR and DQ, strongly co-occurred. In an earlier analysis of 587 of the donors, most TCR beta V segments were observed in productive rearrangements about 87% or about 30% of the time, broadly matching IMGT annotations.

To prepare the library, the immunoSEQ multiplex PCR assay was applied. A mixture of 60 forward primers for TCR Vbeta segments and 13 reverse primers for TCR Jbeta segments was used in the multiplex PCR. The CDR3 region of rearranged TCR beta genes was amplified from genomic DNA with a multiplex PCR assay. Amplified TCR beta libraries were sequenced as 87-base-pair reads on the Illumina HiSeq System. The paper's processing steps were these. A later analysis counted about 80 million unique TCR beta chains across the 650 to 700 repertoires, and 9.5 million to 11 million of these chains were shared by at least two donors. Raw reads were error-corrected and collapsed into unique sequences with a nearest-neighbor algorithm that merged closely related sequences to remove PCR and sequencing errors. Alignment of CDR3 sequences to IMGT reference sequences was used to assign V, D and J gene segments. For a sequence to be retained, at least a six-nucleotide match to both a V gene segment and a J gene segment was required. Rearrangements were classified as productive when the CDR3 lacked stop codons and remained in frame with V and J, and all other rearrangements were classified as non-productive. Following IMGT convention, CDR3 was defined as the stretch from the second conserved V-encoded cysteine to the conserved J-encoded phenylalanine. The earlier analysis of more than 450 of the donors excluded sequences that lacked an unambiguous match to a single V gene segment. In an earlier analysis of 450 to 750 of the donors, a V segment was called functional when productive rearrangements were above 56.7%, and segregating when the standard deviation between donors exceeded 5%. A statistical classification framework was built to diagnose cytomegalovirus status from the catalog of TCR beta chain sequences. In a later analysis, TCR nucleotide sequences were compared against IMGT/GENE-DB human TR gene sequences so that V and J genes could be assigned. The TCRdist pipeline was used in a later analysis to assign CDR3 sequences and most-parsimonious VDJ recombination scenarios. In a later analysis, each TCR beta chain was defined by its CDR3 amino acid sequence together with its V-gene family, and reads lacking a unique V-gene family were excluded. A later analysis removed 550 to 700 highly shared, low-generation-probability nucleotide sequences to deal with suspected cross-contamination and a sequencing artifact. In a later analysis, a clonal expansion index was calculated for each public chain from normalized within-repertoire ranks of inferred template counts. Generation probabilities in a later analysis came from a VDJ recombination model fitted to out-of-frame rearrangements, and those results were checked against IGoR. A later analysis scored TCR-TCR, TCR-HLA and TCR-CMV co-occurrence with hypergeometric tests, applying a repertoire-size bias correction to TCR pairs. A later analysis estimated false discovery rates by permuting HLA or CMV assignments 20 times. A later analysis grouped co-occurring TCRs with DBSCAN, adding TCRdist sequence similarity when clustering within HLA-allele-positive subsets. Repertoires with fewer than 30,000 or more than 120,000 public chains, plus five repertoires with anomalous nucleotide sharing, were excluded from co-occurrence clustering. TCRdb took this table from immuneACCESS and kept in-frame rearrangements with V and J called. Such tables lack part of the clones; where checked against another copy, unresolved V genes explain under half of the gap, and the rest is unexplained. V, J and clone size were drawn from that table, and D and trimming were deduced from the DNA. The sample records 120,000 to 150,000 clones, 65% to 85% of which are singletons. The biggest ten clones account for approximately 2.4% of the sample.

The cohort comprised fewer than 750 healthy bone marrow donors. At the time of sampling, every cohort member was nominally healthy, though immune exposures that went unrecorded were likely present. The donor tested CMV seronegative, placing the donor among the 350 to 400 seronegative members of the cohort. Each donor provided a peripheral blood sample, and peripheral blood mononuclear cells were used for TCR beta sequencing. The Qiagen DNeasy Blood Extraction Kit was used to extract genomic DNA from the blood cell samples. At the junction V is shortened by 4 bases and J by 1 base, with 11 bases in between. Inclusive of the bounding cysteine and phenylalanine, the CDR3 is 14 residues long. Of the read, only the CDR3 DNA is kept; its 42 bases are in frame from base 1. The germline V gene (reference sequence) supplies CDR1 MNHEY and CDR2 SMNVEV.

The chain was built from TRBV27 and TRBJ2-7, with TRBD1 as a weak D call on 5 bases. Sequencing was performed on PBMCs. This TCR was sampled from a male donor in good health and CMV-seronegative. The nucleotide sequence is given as TGTGCCAGCAGTTGGTCAGGGTCTTCCTACGAGCAGTACTTC. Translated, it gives CASSWSGSSYEQYF.